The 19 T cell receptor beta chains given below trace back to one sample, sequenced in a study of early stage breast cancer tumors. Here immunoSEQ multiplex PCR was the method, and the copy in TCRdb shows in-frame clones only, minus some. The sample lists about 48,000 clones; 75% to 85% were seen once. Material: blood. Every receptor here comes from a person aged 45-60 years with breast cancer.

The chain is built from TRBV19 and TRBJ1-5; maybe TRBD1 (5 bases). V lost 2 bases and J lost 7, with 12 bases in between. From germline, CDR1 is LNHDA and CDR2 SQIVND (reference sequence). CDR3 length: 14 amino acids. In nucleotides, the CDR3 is TGTGCCAGTAGTATATTCGGGGGAGGGCAGCCCCAGCATTTT. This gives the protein CASSIFGGGQPQHF.

CDR3 nucleotide sequence: TGTGCCAGAAGCGAGAGGACGTCAGGGGTAACTAGCACAGATACGCAGTATTTT. Translation gives CARSERTSGVTSTDTQYF. The rearrangement uses TRBV7-5 and TRBJ2-3; TRBD1 is the table's D call, not checked against the DNA. TRBV7-5 is listed as a pseudogene. The CDR3 loop spans 18 amino acids.

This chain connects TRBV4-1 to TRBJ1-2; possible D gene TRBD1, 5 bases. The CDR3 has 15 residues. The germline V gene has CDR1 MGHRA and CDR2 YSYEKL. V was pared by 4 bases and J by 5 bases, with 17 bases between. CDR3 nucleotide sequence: TGCGCCAGCAGCCGAGAAACGGGGCTCGGGTATGGCTACACCTTC. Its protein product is CASSRETGLGYGYTF.

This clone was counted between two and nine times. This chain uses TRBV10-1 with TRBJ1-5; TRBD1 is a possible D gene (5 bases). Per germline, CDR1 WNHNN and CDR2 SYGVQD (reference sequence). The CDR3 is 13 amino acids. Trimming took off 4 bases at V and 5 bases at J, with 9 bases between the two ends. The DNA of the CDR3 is TGCGCCAGCAGTGGGGGCCCCTATCAGCCCCAGCATTTT. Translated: CASSGGPYQPQHF.

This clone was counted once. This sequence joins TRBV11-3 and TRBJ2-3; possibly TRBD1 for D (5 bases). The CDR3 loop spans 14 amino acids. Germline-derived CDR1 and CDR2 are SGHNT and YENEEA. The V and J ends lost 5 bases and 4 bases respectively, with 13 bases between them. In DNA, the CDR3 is TGTGCCAGCAGCCCAGGCCAGGGATCAGATACGCAGTATTTT. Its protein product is CASSPGQGSDTQYF.

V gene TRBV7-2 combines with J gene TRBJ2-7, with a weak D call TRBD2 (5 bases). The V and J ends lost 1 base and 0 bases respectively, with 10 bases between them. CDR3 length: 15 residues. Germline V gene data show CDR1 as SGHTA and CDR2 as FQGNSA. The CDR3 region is CASSLGGAGSYEQYF. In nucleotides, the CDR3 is TGTGCCAGCAGCTTAGGTGGCGCGGGCTCCTACGAGCAGTACTTC.

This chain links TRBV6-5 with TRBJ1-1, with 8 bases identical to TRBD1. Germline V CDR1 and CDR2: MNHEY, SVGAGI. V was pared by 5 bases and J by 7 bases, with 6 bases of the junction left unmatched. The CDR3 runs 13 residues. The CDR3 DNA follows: TGTGCCAGCAGTCGAGACAGGGGCGATGAAGCTTTCTTT. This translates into CASSRDRGDEAFF.

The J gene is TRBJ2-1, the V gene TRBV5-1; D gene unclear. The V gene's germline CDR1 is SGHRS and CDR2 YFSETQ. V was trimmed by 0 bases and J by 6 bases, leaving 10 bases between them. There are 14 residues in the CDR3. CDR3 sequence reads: CASSLVRLGNEQFF. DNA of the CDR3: TGCGCCAGCAGCTTGGTCAGATTAGGCAATGAGCAGTTCTTC.

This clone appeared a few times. In DNA form, the CDR3 reads TGTGCCAGCAGCTTGGGTGGCCAACAGGGTCCCATATATTTT. Protein sequence: CASSLGGQQGPIYF. V usage is TRBV5-6 and J usage is TRBJ1-3; tentatively, D is TRBD1 (6 bases). The germline CDR1 and CDR2 sequences are SGHDT and YYEEEE. This CDR3 comprises 14 residues. Trimming removed 0 bases at V and 11 bases at J, with 15 bases between.

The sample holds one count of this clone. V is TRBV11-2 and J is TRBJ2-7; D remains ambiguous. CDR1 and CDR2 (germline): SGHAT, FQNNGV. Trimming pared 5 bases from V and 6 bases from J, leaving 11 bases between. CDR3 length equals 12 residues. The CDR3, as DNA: TGTGCCAGCAGCCTGTCGCGTCCCGAGCAGTACTTC. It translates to CASSLSRPEQYF.

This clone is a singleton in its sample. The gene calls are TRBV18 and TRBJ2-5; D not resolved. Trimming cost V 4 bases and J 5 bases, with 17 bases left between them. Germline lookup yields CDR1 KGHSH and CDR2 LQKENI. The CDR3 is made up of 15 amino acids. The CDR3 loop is CASSRSSGIAETQYF. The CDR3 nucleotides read TGTGCCAGCTCACGAAGTTCAGGTATTGCCGAGACCCAGTACTTC.

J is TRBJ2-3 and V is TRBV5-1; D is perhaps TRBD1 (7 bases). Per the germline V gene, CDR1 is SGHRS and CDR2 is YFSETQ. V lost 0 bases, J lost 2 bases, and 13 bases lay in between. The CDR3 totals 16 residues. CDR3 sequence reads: CASSLEAGGNTDTQYF. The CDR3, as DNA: TGCGCCAGCAGCTTGGAGGCAGGGGGGAACACAGATACGCAGTATTTT.

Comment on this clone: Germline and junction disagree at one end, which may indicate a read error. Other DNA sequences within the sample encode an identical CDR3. The CDR3 bases are TGTGCCAGTAGCTCCCCGGGACTAGCGGGAGGGGGGGAGACCCAGTACTTC. Translation: CASSSPGLAGGGETQYF. The chain employs TRBV7-2 and TRBJ2-5; 16 bases are a match to TRBD2. The CDR3 consists of 17 residues. The V gene's germline CDR1 is SGHTA and CDR2 FQGNSA.

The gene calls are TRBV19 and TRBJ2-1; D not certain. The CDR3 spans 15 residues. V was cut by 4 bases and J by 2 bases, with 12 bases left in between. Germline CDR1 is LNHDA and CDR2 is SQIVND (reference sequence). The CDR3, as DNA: TGTGCCAGTAGTAAAGGTAGACGGGCCTACAATGAGCAGTTCTTC. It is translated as CASSKGRRAYNEQFF.

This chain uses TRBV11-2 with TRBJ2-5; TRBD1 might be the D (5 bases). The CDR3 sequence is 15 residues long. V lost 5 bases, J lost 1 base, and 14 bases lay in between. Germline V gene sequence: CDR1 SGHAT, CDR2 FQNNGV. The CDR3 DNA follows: TGTGCCAGCAGCCTTGGGGCAGCAGGCCAAGAGACCCAGTACTTC. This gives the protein CASSLGAAGQETQYF.

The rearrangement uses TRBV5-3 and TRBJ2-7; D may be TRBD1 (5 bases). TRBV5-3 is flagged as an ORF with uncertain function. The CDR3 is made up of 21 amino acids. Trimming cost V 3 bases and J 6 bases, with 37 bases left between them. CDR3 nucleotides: TGTGCCAGAAGCTCAAAGAATGAGGACGGCCCAAAAGGGGATGGGGTTGGCGAGCAGTACTTC. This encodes CARSSKNEDGPKGDGVGEQYF.

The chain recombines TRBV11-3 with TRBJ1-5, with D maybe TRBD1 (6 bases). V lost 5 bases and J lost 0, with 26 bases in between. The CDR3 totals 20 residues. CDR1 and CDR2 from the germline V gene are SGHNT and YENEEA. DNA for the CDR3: TGTGCCAGCAGCGCCCGGGGACACCTCGGGCCCGAAGATAGCAATCAGCCCCAGCATTTT. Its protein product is CASSARGHLGPEDSNQPQHF.

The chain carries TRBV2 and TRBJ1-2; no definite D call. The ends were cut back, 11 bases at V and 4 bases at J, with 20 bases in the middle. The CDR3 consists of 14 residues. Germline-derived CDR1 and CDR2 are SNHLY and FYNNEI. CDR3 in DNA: TGTGCCCAGACGGGTTCCACCTTCCTCTATGGCTACACCTTC. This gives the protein CAQTGSTFLYGYTF.

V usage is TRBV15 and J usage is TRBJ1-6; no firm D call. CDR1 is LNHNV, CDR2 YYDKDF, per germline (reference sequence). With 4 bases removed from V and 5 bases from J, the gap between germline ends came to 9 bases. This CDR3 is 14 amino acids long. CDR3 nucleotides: TGTGCCACCAGCAAGTTCTTGGATAATTCACCCCTCCACTTT. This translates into CATSKFLDNSPLHF.